This T cell receptor (beta chain) originates from a study of shared clonotypes between healthy human individuals. The repertoire was sequenced with immunoSEQ multiplex PCR; TCRdb's copy has only in-frame clones and lacks some. The sample comprises approximately 340,000 clones, over 70% of which are singletons, and roughly a tenth rests with the top ten. J lost 7 bases, V lost 3 bases, and 3 bases had no gene match. The CDR3 loop spans 14 amino acids. Germline loops: CDR1 SGHTA, CDR2 FQGNSA. A word on this clone: Other DNA sequences within the sample encode an identical CDR3.

The sequenced sample was memory CD4+ T cells sorted from blood. Regarding subset: CD45RA-negative fraction. The receptor was derived from a man aged 30 to 39 in good health. The J gene is TRBJ2-1, the V gene TRBV7-2, with TRBD2 matching over 10 bases. DNA of the CDR3: TGTGCCAGCAGCTTCTCTAGCGGGAGTAATGAGCAGTTCTTC. Translation gives CASSFSSGSNEQFF.